The next 22 T cell receptor beta chains were all read from a single sample in a study of T cell responses to AZD1222 COVID-19 vaccine (dated by TCRdb to the early 2020s). Receptor amplification or capture employed the immunoSEQ multiplex PCR assay. Drawn from immuneACCESS, this table holds only the in-frame rearrangements with V and J called that TCRdb kept. Clones are partly lost; checked studies trace under half to an unresolved V gene and leave the rest unexplained. Across this sample there are tens of thousands of clones, with less than 85% seen only once. Together, the top ten hold about a fifth of the sample. The time point tag for this specimen amounts to: baseline before first vaccination. Material: peripheral blood, obtained on day 0 of AZD1222 vaccination. These receptors originate from an adult in good health.

The CDR3 region has the DNA TGTGCCAGCAGCCAATCGAGGCCAGGGGGCGCTGTCCCTGAAGCTTTCTTT. Translated, it gives CASSQSRPGGAVPEAFF. The V gene is TRBV16, the J gene TRBJ1-1; 8 positions match TRBD1. In germline, CDR1 is KGHSY, CDR2 FQNENV. The V and J ends lost 0 bases and 6 bases, in that order; junction bases with no gene match: 12. This CDR3 has 17 amino acids.

The rearrangement uses TRBV19 and TRBJ1-5; TRBD1 might be the D (5 bases). Germline loops: CDR1 LNHDA, CDR2 SQIVND (reference sequence). Trimming took off 10 bases at V and 7 bases at J, with 20 bases between the two ends. The CDR3 is 14 residues long. CDR3 DNA: TGTGCCACCTCTTGGGGCAGGGAGCGCCAGCCCCAGCATTTT. It is translated as CATSWGRERQPQHF.

The chain is built from TRBV6-5 and TRBJ2-1; D perhaps matches TRBD2 (5 bases). The CDR3 length is 13 residues. Germline lookup yields CDR1 MNHEY and CDR2 SVGAGI. The ends were cut back, 7 bases at V and 4 bases at J, with 11 bases in the middle. Written as DNA, the CDR3 is TGTGCCAGCACGCGGAGGCTGTACAATGAGCAGTTCTTC. It yields the protein CASTRRLYNEQFF.

This clone occurred once. CDR3 DNA: TGTGCCAGCACCACCGACGCTCGACAAACCAAGCCCTACGAGCAGTACTTC. This codes for CASTTDARQTKPYEQYF. This chain connects TRBV27 to TRBJ2-7; D call uncertain. The CDR3 is 17 residues long. With 7 bases removed from V and 2 bases from J, the gap between germline ends came to 24 bases. CDR1 and CDR2 from the germline V gene are MNHEY and SMNVEV (reference sequence).

This chain uses TRBV5-4 with TRBJ1-1, with D unclear. Germline V gene lookup returns CDR1 SGHNT and CDR2 YYREEE (reference sequence). The V end lost 0 bases, the J end lost 1 base, and 10 bases lay between the germline ends. The CDR3 spans 15 residues. The CDR3 here is CASSLESRRNTEAFF. Here the CDR3 DNA reads TGTGCCAGCAGCTTGGAATCCCGGCGGAACACTGAAGCTTTCTTT.

This clone has more than one count but fewer than ten. The rearrangement joins TRBV7-9 to TRBJ1-4; possibly TRBD1 for D (6 bases). This CDR3 contains 14 residues. CDR1 SEHNR and CDR2 FQNEAQ come from the germline V gene (reference sequence). V dropped 5 bases and J dropped 0 bases, with 7 bases sitting between them. The chain's CDR3 is CASSGTTTNEKLFF. In DNA form, the CDR3 reads TGTGCCAGCAGCGGGACAACAACTAATGAAAAACTGTTTTTT. The full variable domain, completed using reference TRBV7-9 and TRBJ1-4, is DTGVSQNPRHKITKRGQNVTFRCDPISEHNRLYWYRQTLGQGPEFLTYFQNEAQLEKSRLLSDRFSAERPKGSFSTLEIQRTEQGDSAMYLCASSGTTTNEKLFFGSGTQLSVL.

This clone was observed once. The V gene is TRBV27, the J gene TRBJ1-5; 10 nucleotides align to TRBD1. The CDR3 extends over 15 amino acids. Germline CDR1 MNHEY, CDR2 SMNVEV (reference sequence). Trimming removed 5 bases from V and 5 bases from J; junction bases left unmatched: 6. The CDR3 sequence is CASSPIGQGDQPQHF. CDR3 DNA sequence: TGTGCCAGCAGTCCTATAGGACAGGGGGATCAGCCCCAGCATTTT.

J is TRBJ1-4 and V is TRBV18; TRBD1 matches at 7 bases. This CDR3 region has 15 residues. The V segment lost 4 bases and the J segment 1 base; nucleotides outside the gene matches: 3. Germline CDR1 KGHSH, CDR2 LQKENI. CDR3 region: CASSQTGETNEKLFF. In DNA form, the CDR3 reads TGTGCCAGCTCACAAACAGGGGAAACTAATGAAAAACTGTTTTTT.

This chain joins TRBV20-1 and TRBJ1-1; possible D gene TRBD1, 6 bases. Germline assignment: CDR1 DFQATT and CDR2 SNEGSKA (reference sequence). V was trimmed by 3 bases and J by 8 bases, leaving 16 bases between them. The CDR3 runs 13 residues. CDR3 DNA sequence: TGCAGTGCTAGTATTGACAGGCCTCGAGAAGCTTTCTTT. This gives the protein CSASIDRPREAFF.

The chain couples TRBV6-5 to TRBJ1-6; TRBD1 might be the D (5 bases). The V gene lost 3 bases and the J gene lost 9 bases, with 12 bases spanning the gap. This CDR3 comprises 14 residues. Germline V gene sequence: CDR1 MNHEY, CDR2 SVGAGI. CDR3: CASSYQGGSSPLHF. The DNA for the CDR3 is TGTGCCAGCAGTTATCAGGGCGGAAGTTCACCCCTCCACTTT.

The rearrangement links TRBV6-5 to TRBJ1-5; no firm D call. V was shortened by 6 bases and J by 1 base, with 13 bases between the two germline ends. CDR1 is MNHEY and CDR2 is SVGAGI in the germline V gene. This CDR3 comprises 15 residues. The CDR3, as DNA: TGTGCCAGCAGCCGAGTAGCTACAAGCAATCAGCCCCAGCATTTT. Protein product: CASSRVATSNQPQHF.

The V call is TRBV5-5, the J call TRBJ1-2; 8 nucleotides match TRBD1. Germline V gene sequence: CDR1 SGHKS, CDR2 YYEKEE (reference sequence). V shed 2 bases, J shed 4 bases, and the junction held 1 base outside the gene matches. The CDR3 extends over 13 amino acids. CDR3 DNA sequence: TGTGCCAGCAGCTTTGACAGGGGCTATGGCTACACCTTC. It is translated as CASSFDRGYGYTF.

The chain's CDR3 is CASSLLAGTGELFF. The CDR3 DNA sequence: TGTGCCAGCAGCCTACTAGCGGGAACCGGGGAGCTGTTTTTT. The V gene is TRBV5-6, the J gene TRBJ2-2; 10 bases agree with TRBD2. The CDR3 totals 14 residues. Looked up from germline, CDR1 is SGHDT and CDR2 is YYEEEE. The ends lost 4 bases at V and 5 bases at J; junction bases unmatched: 2.

V usage is TRBV5-1 and J usage is TRBJ2-3; D is possibly TRBD2 (5 bases). Germline V gives CDR1 SGHRS, CDR2 YFSETQ. CDR3 size: 15 residues. The ends were cut back, 2 bases at V and 0 bases at J, with 10 bases in the middle. CDR3 amino acids: CASSFNPGSTDTQYF. The CDR3 region has the DNA TGCGCCAGCAGCTTTAACCCGGGGAGCACAGATACGCAGTATTTT.

The chain uses TRBV4-1 and TRBJ2-1; a weak D match, TRBD2 (5 bases). The V gene lost 3 bases and the J gene lost 1 base, with 19 bases spanning the gap. This CDR3 has 18 amino acids. From germline, CDR1 is MGHRA and CDR2 YSYEKL. CDR3 residues: CASSQLLFGKESYNEQFF. The CDR3 bases are TGCGCCAGCAGCCAGCTGCTGTTCGGGAAAGAGTCCTACAATGAGCAGTTCTTC.

The chain combines TRBV6-6 with TRBJ2-7, with TRBD1 as a possible D gene (6 bases). Per germline, CDR1 MNHNY and CDR2 SVGAGI (reference sequence). This CDR3 has 14 residues. V was pared by 6 bases and J by 2 bases, with 14 bases between. CDR3 residues: CASRQQGSPYEQYF. In DNA, the CDR3 is TGTGCCAGCAGACAACAGGGAAGCCCCTACGAGCAGTACTTC.

The rearrangement joins TRBV7-3 to TRBJ2-2, with 8 nucleotides matching TRBD2. The ends lost 5 bases at V and 8 bases at J; junction bases unmatched: 13. The CDR3 spans 16 residues. Germline CDR1 and CDR2: SGHTA and FQGTGA. The CDR3 sequence is CASSRTSGPTRGELFF. The CDR3 coding sequence is TGTGCCAGCAGCCGTACTAGCGGTCCTACCAGGGGGGAGCTGTTTTTT.

V and J are TRBV5-1 and TRBJ2-1; 8 bases match TRBD2. J lost 6 bases, V lost 4 bases, and 9 bases had no gene match. The CDR3 loop spans 15 amino acids. Per germline, CDR1 SGHRS and CDR2 YFSETQ. CDR3 sequence reads: CASSLASGQGNEQFF. Written as DNA, the CDR3 is TGCGCCAGCAGCCTAGCTAGCGGGCAAGGCAATGAGCAGTTCTTC.

The chain uses TRBV2 and TRBJ2-7; D is uncertain. Germline CDR1 SNHLY, CDR2 FYNNEI. The CDR3 spans 14 residues. The V end lost 6 bases, the J end lost 3 bases, and 15 bases lay between the germline ends. The CDR3 DNA reads as TGTGCCAGCAGCTATACTTGGGCTAACTACGAGCAGTACTTC. As protein: CASSYTWANYEQYF.

The V call is TRBV11-2, the J call TRBJ1-2; 10 bases match TRBD1. V shed 5 bases and J 7 bases; nucleotides not matched to a gene: 16. Germline V lookup: CDR1 SGHAT, CDR2 FQNNGV. The CDR3 totals 17 residues. For the CDR3, the DNA is TGTGCCAGCAGCAGCCTGAGGACAGGGGGGCCCTCTATTGGCTACACCTTC. It specifies CASSSLRTGGPSIGYTF. The variable domain in full, with the rest retrieved from reference TRBV11-2 and TRBJ1-2, is EAGVAQSPRYKIIEKRQSVAFWCNPISGHATLYWYQQILGQGPKLLIQFQNNGVVDDSQLPKDRFSAERLKGVDSTLKIQPAKLEDSAVYLCASSSLRTGGPSIGYTFGSGTRLTVV.

The table lists this clone with a few counts. The gene calls are TRBV6-6 and TRBJ1-5; D may be TRBD1 (6 bases). The CDR3 consists of 18 residues. Trimming stripped 5 bases from V and 4 bases from J, with 24 bases between. Germline CDR1 and CDR2: MNHNY and SVGAGI (reference sequence). CDR3 sequence (DNA): TGTGCCAGCAGTCCCCCTCCGTTTGGGGGGGCGCGAAATCAGCCCCAGCATTTT. Its protein product is CASSPPPFGGARNQPQHF.

The V call is TRBV27, the J call TRBJ1-5; D ambiguous. Germline-derived CDR1 and CDR2 are MNHEY and SMNVEV (reference sequence). The V gene lost 2 bases and the J gene lost 7 bases, with 12 bases spanning the gap. CDR3 length equals 14 residues. DNA of the CDR3: TGTGCCAGCAGTTTAGTGGGGTATGGACAGCCCCAGCATTTT. Its translation is CASSLVGYGQPQHF.